The 3 T cell receptor beta chains below were found in one sample sequenced in a study of OX40 agonist ivuxolimab in advanced cancers. Sequencing used immunoSEQ multiplex PCR; TCRdb keeps in-frame clones, though not all of them. The table lists about 73,000 clones, just under 90% of them singletons, with 9.5% to 12% in the top ten. This sample comprised CD4+ or CD8+ T cells sorted from blood, obtained in a trial of the OX40 agonist ivuxolimab. Receptor source: an adult with an advanced solid tumor such as melanoma, head and neck, liver or kidney cancer.

This rearrangement joins TRBV27 to TRBJ1-5; no definite D call. Germline V gene lookup returns CDR1 MNHEY and CDR2 SMNVEV (reference sequence). V gave up 3 bases and J gave up 3 bases, with 6 bases separating them. CDR3 length: 13 residues. CDR3 in amino acids: CASSFFNNQPQHF. For the CDR3, the DNA is TGTGCCAGCAGTTTTTTCAACAATCAGCCCCAGCATTTT.

This chain connects TRBV14 to TRBJ2-7; D perhaps matches TRBD2 (5 bases). Germline lookup yields CDR1 SGHDN and CDR2 FVKESK. This CDR3 spans 13 amino acids. The V end was cut by 3 bases, the J end by 1 base, with 7 bases between. As DNA, the CDR3 is TGTGCCAGCAGCCATGGAGGATCCTACGAGCAGTACTTC. This translates into CASSHGGSYEQYF.

The chain links TRBV9 to TRBJ2-2; 8 nucleotides align to TRBD2. The CDR3 runs 15 residues. Trimming at V came to 7 bases and at J to 1 base, leaving 6 bases not matched to a gene. From germline, CDR1 is SGDLS and CDR2 YYNGEE. The CDR3 nucleotides are TGTGCCAGCCACACCGGGACTAGGAACACCGGGGAGCTGTTTTTT. Translating gives CASHTGTRNTGELFF. The full variable domain, in which reference TRBV9 and TRBJ2-2 provide the parts outside the CDR3, is DSGVTQTPKHLITATGQRVTLRCSPRSGDLSVYWYQQSLDQGLQFLIQYYNGEERAKGNILERFSAQQFPDLHSELNLSSLELGDSALYFCASHTGTRNTGELFFGEGSRLTVL.